A single sample gave rise to the 19 T cell receptor beta chains below, sequenced in a study of T cell clones after liver transplantation. Profiling relied on immunoSEQ multiplex PCR, and the TCRdb table lists in-frame clones only, not all of them. The sample contains tens of thousands of clones, 71% of which appear only once. The material was CD4+ T cells from blood, obtained before liver transplant. Receptors originate from a human donor who received a liver transplant.

The chain joins TRBV18 to TRBJ2-4, with a weak D call TRBD2 (5 bases). CDR3 length: 17 amino acids. Germline V gene sequence: CDR1 KGHSH, CDR2 LQKENI. Between the trimmed V and J ends, which lost 3 bases and 0 bases, there was a span of 15 bases. The CDR3 DNA sequence: TGTGCCAGCTCACCCCAAGAGTCGGGATTAGCCAAAAACATTCAGTACTTC. Its protein product is CASSPQESGLAKNIQYF.

This clone qualifies as medium-sized (0.01 to 0.1%). V and J are TRBV9 and TRBJ1-1; D not certain. The germline gives CDR1 SGDLS, CDR2 YYNGEE. V gave up 4 bases and J gave up 1 base, with 8 bases separating them. CDR3 length: 13 residues. This CDR3 is CASSPPGNTEAFF. For the CDR3, the DNA is TGTGCCAGCAGCCCGCCGGGGAACACTGAAGCTTTCTTT.

The chain joins TRBV2 to TRBJ2-1, with 9 bases identical to TRBD1. CDR3 length: 14 amino acids. CDR1 and CDR2 (germline): SNHLY, FYNNEI. V lost 6 bases, J lost 6 bases, and 6 bases stayed unmatched. Here the CDR3 reads CASRGTGSGNEQFF. CDR3 in DNA: TGTGCCAGCAGAGGGACAGGGTCGGGCAATGAGCAGTTCTTC.

In the case of this clone: Germline is not matched at one junction end, which may reflect a read error. This chain links TRBV4-1 with TRBJ2-3; 13 bases line up with TRBD2. The length of the CDR3 is 14 residues. Germline CDR1 and CDR2: MGHRA and YSYEKL. CDR3 DNA sequence: TGCGCCAGCAGCCAAGTCGTTGGACTAGCGGGGGCGGCGTTT. Amino acid sequence: CASSQVVGLAGAAF.

This chain joins TRBV21-1 and TRBJ1-3; the D call in the table, TRBD1, was not verified against the DNA. TRBV21-1 is classified as a pseudogene. The CDR3 is 15 residues long. The DNA for the CDR3 is TGTGCCAGCAGCAGCAATTCAGGGCCCGGAAACACCATATATTTT. As protein: CASSSNSGPGNTIYF.

This chain links TRBV19 with TRBJ2-6; TRBD1 agrees at 7 bases. The CDR3 length is 18 residues. The V gene end was trimmed by 3 bases and the J gene end by 0 bases; junction bases not matched to a gene: 8. Germline CDR1 reads LNHDA; CDR2 reads SQIVND (reference sequence). CDR3 nucleotides: TGTGCCAGTAGTATGGGGGACAGCTCCTACTCTGGGGCCAACGTCCTGACTTTC. Amino acids: CASSMGDSSYSGANVLTF.

The chain has TRBV9 and TRBJ1-1; the D is unclear. This CDR3 has 13 amino acids. The germline V gene has CDR1 SGDLS and CDR2 YYNGEE. Between the trimmed V and J ends, which lost 3 bases and 1 base, there was a span of 7 bases. CDR3 protein: CASSEAGNTEAFF. The CDR3 DNA is TGTGCCAGCAGCGAGGCAGGGAACACTGAAGCTTTCTTT.

The rearrangement joins TRBV10-1 to TRBJ2-3, with D perhaps matching TRBD1 (6 bases). Germline CDR1 and CDR2: WNHNN and SYGVQD (reference sequence). The V gene lost 3 bases and the J gene lost 6 bases, with 13 bases spanning the gap. The length of the CDR3 is 14 residues. CDR3: CASSDGGLGDTQYF. The CDR3 coding sequence is TGCGCCAGCAGTGATGGGGGCCTGGGCGATACGCAGTATTTT.

The CDR3 sequence: CASSYSGTGETQYF. CDR3 DNA sequence: TGTGCCAGCAGTTACTCCGGGACAGGGGAGACCCAGTACTTC. The V call is TRBV6-6, the J call TRBJ2-5, with TRBD1 matching 9 bases. Trimming removed 0 bases from V and 5 bases from J; junction bases left unmatched: 1. The CDR3 consists of 14 residues. CDR1 MNHNY and CDR2 SVGAGI come from the germline V gene (reference sequence).

The J gene is TRBJ2-3, the V gene TRBV5-5, with 7 bases aligning to TRBD2. CDR3 length: 14 residues. Per the germline V gene, CDR1 is SGHKS and CDR2 is YYEKEE (reference sequence). The junction had 10 bases not matched to a gene; V was cut back by 7 bases and J by 5 bases. Written as DNA, the CDR3 is TGTGCCAGCGGACTAGGAGGAGGGAGAGATACGCAGTATTTT. This sequence encodes CASGLGGGRDTQYF. The entire variable domain, with the rest obtained from reference TRBV5-5 and TRBJ2-3, is as follows: DAGVTQSPTHLIKTRGQQVTLRCSPISGHKSVSWYQQVLGQGPQFIFQYYEKEERGRGNFPDRFSARQFPNYSSELNVNALLLGDSALYLCASGLGGGRDTQYFGPGTRLTVL.

The chain joins TRBV9 to TRBJ1-3, with D uncertain. V was shortened by 0 bases and J by 0 bases, with 16 bases between the two germline ends. This CDR3 comprises 18 residues. Germline CDR1 and CDR2: SGDLS and YYNGEE. CDR3 sequence reads: CASSVGVSITSSGNTIYF. As DNA, the CDR3 is TGTGCCAGCAGCGTAGGAGTGAGCATAACGAGCTCTGGAAACACCATATATTTT.

This clone is a singleton in its sample. V usage is TRBV20-1 and J usage is TRBJ2-4, with 8 nucleotides matching TRBD2. Trimming cost V 4 bases and J 8 bases; bases outside gene matches: 1. Germline V CDR1 and CDR2: DFQATT, SNEGSKA (reference sequence). This CDR3 comprises 11 residues. In DNA form, the CDR3 reads TGCAGTGCTAACGGGAGGGACATTCAGTACTTC. It codes for CSANGRDIQYF.

The CDR3 region has the DNA TGTGCCAGCATGTCCGTGAACACTGAAGCTTTCTTT. This codes for CASMSVNTEAFF. The chain joins TRBV28 to TRBJ1-1; D unresolved. The CDR3 sequence is 12 residues long. CDR1 is MDHEN, CDR2 SYDVKM, per germline. The V end was cut by 7 bases, the J end by 0 bases, with 6 bases between.

The rearrangement joins TRBV7-6 to TRBJ1-5; a weak D match, TRBD1 (5 bases). Per the germline V gene, CDR1 is SGHVS and CDR2 is FNYEAQ. V lost 2 bases, J lost 4 bases, and 9 bases lay in between. The CDR3 is 14 amino acids. The CDR3 nucleotides are TGTGCCAGCAGCTTATCGGGGGGTAATCAGCCCCAGCATTTT. The encoded protein is CASSLSGGNQPQHF.

The rearrangement joins TRBV6-5 to TRBJ1-6, with D possibly TRBD1 on 6 matching bases. CDR3 length equals 15 residues. Germline values: CDR1 MNHEY, CDR2 SVGAGI. The V end lost 2 bases, the J end lost 6 bases, and 11 bases lay between the germline ends. This CDR3 reads CASSYPYRVNSPLHF. CDR3 coding DNA: TGTGCCAGCAGTTACCCTTACAGGGTTAATTCACCCCTCCACTTT.

CDR3 in amino acids: CASRSDSSATNEKLFF. The CDR3 DNA follows: TGTGCCAGCAGATCCGACAGCTCGGCAACTAATGAAAAACTGTTTTTT. J is TRBJ1-4 and V is TRBV5-5; maybe TRBD1 (5 bases). Trimming took off 5 bases at V and 0 bases at J, with 14 bases between the two ends. CDR1 SGHKS and CDR2 YYEKEE come from the germline V gene (reference sequence). The CDR3 covers 16 residues.

The genes are TRBV28 and TRBJ2-6; D is uncertain. V dropped 1 base and J dropped 0 bases, with 7 bases sitting between them. CDR3 size: 16 residues. Germline-derived CDR1 and CDR2 are MDHEN and SYDVKM. CDR3 region: CASSLSAVSGANVLTF. The CDR3, as DNA: TGTGCCAGCAGTTTATCCGCAGTCTCTGGGGCCAACGTCCTGACTTTC.

In this sample, this clone turned up once. The chain couples TRBV7-6 to TRBJ1-1; D is unresolved. The CDR3 consists of 13 residues. The V end was cut by 5 bases, the J end by 4 bases, with 11 bases between. The germline CDR1 and CDR2 sequences are SGHVS and FNYEAQ. Here the CDR3 DNA reads TGTGCCAGCAGCAGCACGGGTCTCACTGAAGCTTTCTTT. Amino acid sequence: CASSSTGLTEAFF.

Worth noting for this clone: The same CDR3 arises from other DNA sequences in this sample as well. Written as DNA, the CDR3 is TGTGCCAGCAGTTTATCTGGGCGGAACACTGAAGCTTTCTTT. Translated, it gives CASSLSGRNTEAFF. This chain connects TRBV27 to TRBJ1-1; D gene ambiguous. Germline CDR1 reads MNHEY; CDR2 reads SMNVEV (reference sequence). Between the trimmed V and J ends, which lost 0 bases and 1 base, there was a span of 6 bases. The CDR3 has 14 residues.